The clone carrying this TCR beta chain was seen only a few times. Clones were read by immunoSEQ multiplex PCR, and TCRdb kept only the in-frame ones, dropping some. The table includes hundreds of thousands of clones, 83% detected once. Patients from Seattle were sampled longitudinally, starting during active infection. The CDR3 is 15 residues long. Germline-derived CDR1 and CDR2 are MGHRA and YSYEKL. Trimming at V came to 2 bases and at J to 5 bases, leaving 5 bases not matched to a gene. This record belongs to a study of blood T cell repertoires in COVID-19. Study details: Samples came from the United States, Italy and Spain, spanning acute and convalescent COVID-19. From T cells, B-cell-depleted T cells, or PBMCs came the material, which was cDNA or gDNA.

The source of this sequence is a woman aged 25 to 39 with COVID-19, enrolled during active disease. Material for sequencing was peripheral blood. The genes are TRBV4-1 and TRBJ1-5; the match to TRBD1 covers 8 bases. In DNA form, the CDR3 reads TGCGCCAGCAGCCAACGACAGGGGTGGGATCAGCCCCAGCATTTT. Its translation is CASSQRQGWDQPQHF.